This TCR beta chain stems from a study of beta chain features in type 1 diabetes. Germline CDR1 and CDR2: SGHRS and YFSETQ. This CDR3 spans 14 amino acids. Germline trimming cut 4 bases from V and 4 bases from J; bases unmatched to any gene: 5. Sequenced material consisted of expressed TCRB transcripts (all of the isolated RNA was reverse transcribed). Measured with immunoSEQ multiplex PCR; TCRdb has only the in-frame clones, and not every one. The sample holds 150,000 or so clones, about a tenth seen once. The gene calls are TRBV5-1 and TRBJ1-1; TRBD1 agrees at 9 bases. The clonotype was recovered from a man between 18 and 35 years old in good health. The sequenced material came from central memory CD4+ T cells from blood. The CDR3 nucleotides are TGCGCCAGCAGCACACAGGGGGCAGGCACTGAAGCTTTCTTT. This encodes CASSTQGAGTEAFF.